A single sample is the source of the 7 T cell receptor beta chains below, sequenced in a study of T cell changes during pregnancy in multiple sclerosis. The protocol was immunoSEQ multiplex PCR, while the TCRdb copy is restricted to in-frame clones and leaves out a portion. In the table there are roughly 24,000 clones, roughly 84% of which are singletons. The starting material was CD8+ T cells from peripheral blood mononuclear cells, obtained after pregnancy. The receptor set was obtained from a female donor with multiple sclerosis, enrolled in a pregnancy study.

As DNA, the CDR3 is TGTGCCAGCAGCATCCCCTCCGGCGGGGGATTCTTCTACAATGAGCAGTTCTTC. This translates into CASSIPSGGGFFYNEQFF. This chain joins TRBV9 and TRBJ2-1, with 7 positions matching TRBD2. The V segment lost 4 bases and the J segment 3 bases; nucleotides outside the gene matches: 16. Germline CDR1 SGDLS, CDR2 YYNGEE. The CDR3 length is 18 residues.

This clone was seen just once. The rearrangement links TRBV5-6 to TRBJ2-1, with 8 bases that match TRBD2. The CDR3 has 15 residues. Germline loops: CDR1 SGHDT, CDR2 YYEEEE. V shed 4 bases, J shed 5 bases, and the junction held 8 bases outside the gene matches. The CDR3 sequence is CASSPRLALNNEQFF. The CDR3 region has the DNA TGTGCCAGCAGCCCCCGACTAGCGCTGAACAATGAGCAGTTCTTC.

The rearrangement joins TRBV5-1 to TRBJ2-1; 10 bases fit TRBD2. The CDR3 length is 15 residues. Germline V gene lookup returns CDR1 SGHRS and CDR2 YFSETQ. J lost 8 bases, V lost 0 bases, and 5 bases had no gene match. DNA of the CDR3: TGCGCCAGCAGCTTGGCTTCTAGCGGGAGCCATGAGCAGTTCTTC. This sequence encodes CASSLASSGSHEQFF.

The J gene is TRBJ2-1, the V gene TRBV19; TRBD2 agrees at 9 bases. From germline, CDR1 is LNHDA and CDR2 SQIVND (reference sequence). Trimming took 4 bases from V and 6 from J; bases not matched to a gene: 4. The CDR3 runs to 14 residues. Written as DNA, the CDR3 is TGTGCCAGTAGTACCCAGCGGGAGGTCAATGAGCAGTTCTTC. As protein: CASSTQREVNEQFF.

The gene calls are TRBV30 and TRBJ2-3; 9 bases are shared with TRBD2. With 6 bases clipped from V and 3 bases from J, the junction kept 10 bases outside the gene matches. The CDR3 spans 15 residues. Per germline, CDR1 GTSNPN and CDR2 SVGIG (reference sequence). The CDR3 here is CACTLAGARTDTQYF. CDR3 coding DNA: TGTGCCTGTACTTTAGCGGGAGCGAGGACAGATACGCAGTATTTT.

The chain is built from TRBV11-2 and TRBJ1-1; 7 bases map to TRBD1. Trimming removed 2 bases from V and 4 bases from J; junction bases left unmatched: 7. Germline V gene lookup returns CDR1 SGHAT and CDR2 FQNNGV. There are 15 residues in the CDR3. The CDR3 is CASSLTEGATTEAFF. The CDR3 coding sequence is TGTGCCAGCAGCTTAACGGAGGGGGCGACCACTGAAGCTTTCTTT.

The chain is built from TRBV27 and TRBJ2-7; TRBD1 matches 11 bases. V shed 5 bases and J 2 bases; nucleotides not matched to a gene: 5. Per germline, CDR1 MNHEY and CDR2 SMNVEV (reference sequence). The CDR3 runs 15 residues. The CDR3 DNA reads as TGTGCCAGCAGTGCGACGGGACAGGGGGCCTACGAGCAGTACTTC. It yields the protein CASSATGQGAYEQYF.